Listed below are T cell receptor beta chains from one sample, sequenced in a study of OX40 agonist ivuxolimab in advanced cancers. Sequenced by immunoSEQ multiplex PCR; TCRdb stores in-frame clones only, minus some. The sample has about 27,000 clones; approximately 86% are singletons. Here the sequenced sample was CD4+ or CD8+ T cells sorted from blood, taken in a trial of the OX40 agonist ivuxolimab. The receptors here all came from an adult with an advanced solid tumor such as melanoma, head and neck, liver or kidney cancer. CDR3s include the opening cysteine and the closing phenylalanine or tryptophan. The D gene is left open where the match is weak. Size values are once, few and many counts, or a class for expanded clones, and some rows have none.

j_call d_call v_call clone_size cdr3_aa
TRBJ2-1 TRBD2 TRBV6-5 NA CASRAGTSPYNEQFF
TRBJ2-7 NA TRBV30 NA CAVEPDSYEQYF
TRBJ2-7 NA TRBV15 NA CATSSSSQGDSYEQYF
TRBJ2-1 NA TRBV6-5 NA CASNYNRESEQFF
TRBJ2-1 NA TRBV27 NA CASSLGRGYNEQFF
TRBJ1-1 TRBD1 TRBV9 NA CASQGTGNTEAFF
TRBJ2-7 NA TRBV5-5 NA CASSFPTGSLARDVYEQYF
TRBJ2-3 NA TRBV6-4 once CASSDGGYTQYF
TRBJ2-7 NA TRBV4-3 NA CASSQIARGEDEQYF
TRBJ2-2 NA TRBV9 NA CASKSTGELFF
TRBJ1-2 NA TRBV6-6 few CASIQGTSYTF
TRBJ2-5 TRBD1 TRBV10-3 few CAISEGIGGSLQTQYF
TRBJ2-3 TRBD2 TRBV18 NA CASSPTSGRYSDTQYF
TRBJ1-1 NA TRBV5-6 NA CASSYGQMNTEAFF
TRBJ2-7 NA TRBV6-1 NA CASSEYGFREQYF
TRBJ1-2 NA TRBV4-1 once CASSQESRGQANYGYTF
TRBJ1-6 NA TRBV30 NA CAWYTDYSPRWYNSPLHF
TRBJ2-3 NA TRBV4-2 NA CASSPQKGGTAFNTQYF
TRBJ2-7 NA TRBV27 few CASSLSKVPVVRF
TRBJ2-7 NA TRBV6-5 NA CASSYGQTYEQYF
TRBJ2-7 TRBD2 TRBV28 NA CASSPSTGLAGGRHEQYF
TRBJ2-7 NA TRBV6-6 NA CASMMTDPTRQYF
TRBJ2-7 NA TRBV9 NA CASSSTSYEQYF
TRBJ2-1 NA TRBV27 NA CASSLSGANEQFF
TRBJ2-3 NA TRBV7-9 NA CAIPSRFTDTQYF
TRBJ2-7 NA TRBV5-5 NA CASSLVPGETYEQYF
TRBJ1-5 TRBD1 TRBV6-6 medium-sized CASGGTGGNQPQHF
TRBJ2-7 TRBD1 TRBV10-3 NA CAISDSGTGINEQYF
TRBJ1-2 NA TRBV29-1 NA CSVGERGYTF
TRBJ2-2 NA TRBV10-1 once CASSEGISGELFF
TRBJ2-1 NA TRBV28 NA CASRDQAREQFF
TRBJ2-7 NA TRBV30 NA CALVDYEQYF
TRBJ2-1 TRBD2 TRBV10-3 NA CAISGPSLAGGQVDEQFF
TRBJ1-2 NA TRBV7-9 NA CASSLVEDSADGYTF
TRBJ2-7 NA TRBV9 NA CASSATGTPLYEQYF
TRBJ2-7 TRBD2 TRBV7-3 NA CASSLTGAGGRYEQYF
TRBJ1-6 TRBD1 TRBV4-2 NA CASSQDGGQVGAPLHF
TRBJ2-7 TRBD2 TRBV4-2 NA CASSQARLAGSYEQYF
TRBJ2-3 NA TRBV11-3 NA CASSLTIGAHPQYF
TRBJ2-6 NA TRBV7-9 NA CACSGSSGANVLTF
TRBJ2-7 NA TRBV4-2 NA CASSPAGGLSDEQYF
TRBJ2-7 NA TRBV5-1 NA CASSPGATYEQYF
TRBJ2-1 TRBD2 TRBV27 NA CASSRQTSKGYNEQFF
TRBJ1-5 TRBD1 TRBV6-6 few CASSRGAENQPQHF
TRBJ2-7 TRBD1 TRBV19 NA CASSLKLTGGYEQYF